This TCR beta chain stems from a study of regulatory and conventional T cells in RAG deficiency. Findings and limits, study-wide: Patient subsets had shorter CDR3s; Omenn Treg-Tconv overlap exceeded 75%. Shannon entropy fell and Simpson indices rose in RAG-deficient patients.

About this clone itself: Antigen specificity is unknown.

Blood CD4+ CD25-low CD127-high conventional T cells supplied the genomic DNA template. Clones were read by immunoSEQ multiplex PCR, and TCRdb kept only the in-frame ones, dropping some. The table lists roughly 32,000 clones, around 96% of them singletons, with 0.35% in the top ten. Germline CDR1 SGHNT, CDR2 YYREEE (reference sequence). With V trimmed by 0 bases and J by 5 bases, 1 base remained unmatched. CDR3 length: 13 amino acids. The same data also went into a second study, on regulatory T cells. In that study: Primers: 52 TRBV forward and 13 TRBJ reverse. Regulatory T cells showed the strongest V-J pair restriction and V/J gene skewing among patient repertoires.

Input material: CD25- CD4+ T cells sorted from blood. The chain employs TRBV5-4 and TRBJ1-1, with 7 positions matching TRBD1. The receptor was isolated from a human donor in good health. CDR3 DNA: TGTGCCAGCAGCTTGGAACAGGGGACTGAAGCTTTCTTT. Its protein is CASSLEQGTEAFF.